One sample yielded the 7 T cell receptor beta chains listed below, sequenced in a study of human T cells and chemical hapten exposure. Regarding time point: patch test 1, 2 weeks after DPC sensitization. Sample treatment: therapeutic diphenylcyclopropenone sensitization with weekly scalp DPC. The authors extracted total RNA from unfractionated whole blood. MiXCR, applied by TCRdb to the RACE reads, yields one record per CDR3 protein. This sample has some 43,000 distinct CDR3 sequences, with under 5% found just once. The specimen comprised whole blood, sampled in connection with sensitization to the hapten diphenylcyclopropenone (DPC). The receptors were sampled from a man aged 50 to 60 with alopecia areata. Some clones in this sample may be carry-over from other donors' samples.

Within the sample, this clonotype is medium-sized. The chain recombines TRBV7-2 with TRBJ2-2, with TRBD2 matching 8 bases. Germline CDR1 and CDR2: SGHTA and FQGNSA. Losses at the gene ends were 1 base for V and 4 bases for J; bases not matched to a gene: 2. There are 15 residues in the CDR3. Here the CDR3 DNA reads TGTGCCAGCAGCTTAGGGGCGGGAGGCACCGGGGAGCTGTTTTTT. As protein: CASSLGAGGTGELFF.

A few counts support this clonotype. The chain uses TRBV7-3 and TRBJ2-1; TRBD2 matches at 8 bases. This CDR3 has 15 residues. Losses at the gene ends were 2 bases for V and 7 bases for J; bases not matched to a gene: 7. Looked up from germline, CDR1 is SGHTA and CDR2 is FQGTGA. Here the CDR3 DNA reads TGTGCCAGCAGCTTATTCGGGAGGGCCGAAAATGAGCAGTTCTTC. Protein product: CASSLFGRAENEQFF.

In this sample, this clonotype turned up a few times. The chain is built from TRBV4-1 and TRBJ2-1; D perhaps matches TRBD2 (6 bases). The germline V and J ends were trimmed by 1 base and 7 bases, with 14 bases remaining between them. CDR3 length: 15 amino acids. The germline gives CDR1 MGHRA, CDR2 YSYEKL. CDR3 loop: CASSQVGAGLNEQFF. In DNA form, the CDR3 reads TGCGCCAGCAGCCAAGTGGGAGCGGGTCTAAATGAGCAGTTCTTC.

This clonotype was seen repeatedly, ten times or more. The chain uses TRBV5-1 and TRBJ2-7; unclear D gene. Between the trimmed V and J ends, which lost 0 bases and 3 bases, there was a span of 10 bases. Looked up from germline, CDR1 is SGHRS and CDR2 is YFSETQ. This CDR3 is built from 14 residues. The DNA of the CDR3 is TGCGCCAGCAGCTTGGGGTCATCTCTCTACGAGCAGTACTTC. Translated, it gives CASSLGSSLYEQYF. The full variable domain, with the rest looked up from reference TRBV5-1 and TRBJ2-7, is KAGVTQTPRYLIKTRGQQVTLSCSPISGHRSVSWYQQTPGQGLQFLFEYFSETQRNKGNFPGRFSGRQFSNSRSEMNVSTLELGDSALYLCASSLGSSLYEQYFGPGTRLTVT.

In this sample, this clonotype turned up many times. The chain couples TRBV7-6 to TRBJ1-1; 8 nucleotides agree with TRBD1. Germline CDR1 is SGHVS and CDR2 is FNYEAQ. The CDR3 consists of 15 residues. The V gene end was trimmed by 3 bases and the J gene end by 1 base; junction bases not matched to a gene: 4. CDR3 coding DNA: TGTGCCAGCAGCTTGCAGGGGGCGCGGAACACTGAAGCTTTCTTT. Protein: CASSLQGARNTEAFF.

This clonotype was seen ten or more times. V is TRBV6-5 and J is TRBJ2-1; a possible D gene is TRBD1 (7 bases). Trimming cost V 1 base and J 5 bases, with 15 bases left between them. Germline V gene sequence: CDR1 MNHEY, CDR2 SVGAGI. CDR3 length: 16 residues. CDR3: CASSYFSRGDNNEQFF. CDR3 bases: TGTGCCAGCAGTTACTTTTCCAGGGGGGACAACAATGAGCAGTTCTTC.

This clonotype was seen at least ten times. J is TRBJ2-3 and V is TRBV29-1; the D is unclear. The CDR3 totals 13 residues. Trimming shortened V by 3 bases and J by 1 base, and 8 bases separated the two germline ends. Germline V gene sequence: CDR1 SQVTM, CDR2 ANQGSEA. The CDR3 sequence is CSVEGSGTDTQYF. CDR3 DNA: TGCAGCGTTGAGGGCAGCGGCACAGATACGCAGTATTTT.